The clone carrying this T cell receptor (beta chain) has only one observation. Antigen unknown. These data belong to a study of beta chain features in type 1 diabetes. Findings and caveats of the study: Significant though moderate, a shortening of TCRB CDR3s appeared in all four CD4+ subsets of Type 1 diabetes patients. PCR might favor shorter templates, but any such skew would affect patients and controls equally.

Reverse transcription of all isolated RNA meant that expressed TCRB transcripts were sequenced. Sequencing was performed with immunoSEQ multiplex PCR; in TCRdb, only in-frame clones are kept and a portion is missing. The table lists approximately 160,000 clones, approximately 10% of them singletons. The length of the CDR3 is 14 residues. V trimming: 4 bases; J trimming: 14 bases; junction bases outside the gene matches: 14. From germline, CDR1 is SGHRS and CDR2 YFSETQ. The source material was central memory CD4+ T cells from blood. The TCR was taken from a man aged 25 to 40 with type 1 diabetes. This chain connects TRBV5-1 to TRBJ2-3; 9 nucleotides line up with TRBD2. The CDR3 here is CASSQLGGRGKLYF. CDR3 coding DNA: TGCGCCAGCAGCCAACTAGGCGGGAGGGGAAAATTGTATTTT.